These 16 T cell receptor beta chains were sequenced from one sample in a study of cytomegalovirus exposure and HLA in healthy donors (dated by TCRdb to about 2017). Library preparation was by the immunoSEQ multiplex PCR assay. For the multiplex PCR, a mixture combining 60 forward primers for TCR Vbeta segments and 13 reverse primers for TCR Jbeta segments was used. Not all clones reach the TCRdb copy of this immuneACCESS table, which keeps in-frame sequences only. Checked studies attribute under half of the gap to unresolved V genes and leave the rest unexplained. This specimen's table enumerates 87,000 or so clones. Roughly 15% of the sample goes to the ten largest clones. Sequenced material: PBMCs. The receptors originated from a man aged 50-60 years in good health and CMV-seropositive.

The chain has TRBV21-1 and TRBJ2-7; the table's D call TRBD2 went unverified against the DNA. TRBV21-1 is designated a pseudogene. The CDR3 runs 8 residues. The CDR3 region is CARPRADV. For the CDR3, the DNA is TGTGCCAGACCAAGAGCGGACGTC.

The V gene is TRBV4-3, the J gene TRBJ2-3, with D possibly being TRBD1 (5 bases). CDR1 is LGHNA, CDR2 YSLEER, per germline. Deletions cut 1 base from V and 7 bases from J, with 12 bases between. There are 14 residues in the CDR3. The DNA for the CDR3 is TGCGCCAGCAGCCAAGGTAGGGGCAAAAATACGCAGTATTTT. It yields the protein CASSQGRGKNTQYF.

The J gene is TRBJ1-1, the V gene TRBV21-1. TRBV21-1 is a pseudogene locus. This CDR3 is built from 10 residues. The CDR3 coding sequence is TGTGCCAGCAGCTATGGGGAGGCTTTCTTT. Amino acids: CASSYGEAFF.

The CDR3 here is CATSMSGSSYEQYV. CDR3 sequence (DNA): TGTGCCACCAGCATGAGCGGGAGCTCCTACGAGCAGTACGTC. This sequence joins TRBV15 and TRBJ2-7, with TRBD2 identical over 8 bases. The CDR3 spans 14 residues. Losses at the gene ends were 4 bases for V and 0 bases for J; bases not matched to a gene: 2. The germline CDR1 and CDR2 sequences are LNHNV and YYDKDF (reference sequence).

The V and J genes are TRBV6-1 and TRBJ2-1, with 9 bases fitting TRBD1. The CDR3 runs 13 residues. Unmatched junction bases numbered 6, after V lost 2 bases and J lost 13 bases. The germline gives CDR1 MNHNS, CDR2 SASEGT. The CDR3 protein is CASSEYGTGLQFF. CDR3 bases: TGTGCCAGCAGTGAATACGGGACAGGGTTACAGTTCTTC.

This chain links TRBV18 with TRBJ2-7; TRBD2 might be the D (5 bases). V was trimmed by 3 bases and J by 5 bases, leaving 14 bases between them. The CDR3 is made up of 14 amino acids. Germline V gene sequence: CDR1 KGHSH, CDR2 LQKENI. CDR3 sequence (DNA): TGTGCCAGCTCACCCCGTACAGATAGCGACGAGCAGTACTTC. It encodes CASSPRTDSDEQYF.

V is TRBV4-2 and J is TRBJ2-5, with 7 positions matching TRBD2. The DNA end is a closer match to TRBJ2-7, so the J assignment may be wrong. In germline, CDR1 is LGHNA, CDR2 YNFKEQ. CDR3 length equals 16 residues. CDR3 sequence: CASSQDISGTPYEQYF. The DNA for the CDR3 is TGTGCCAGCAGCCAAGATATCAGCGGGACCCCCTACGAGCAGTACTTC.

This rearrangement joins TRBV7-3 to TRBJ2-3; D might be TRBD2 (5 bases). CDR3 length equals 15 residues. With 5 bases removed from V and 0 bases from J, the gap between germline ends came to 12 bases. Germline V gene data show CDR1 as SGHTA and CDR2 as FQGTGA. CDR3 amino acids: CASSPWRSSTDTQYF. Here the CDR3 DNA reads TGTGCCAGCAGCCCCTGGAGGTCAAGCACAGATACGCAGTATTTT.

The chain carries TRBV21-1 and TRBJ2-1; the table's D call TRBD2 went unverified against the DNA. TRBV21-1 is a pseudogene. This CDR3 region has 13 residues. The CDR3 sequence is CASTGGRKCEQFF. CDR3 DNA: TGTGCCAGCACAGGCGGGAGGAAGTGTGAGCAGTTCTTC.

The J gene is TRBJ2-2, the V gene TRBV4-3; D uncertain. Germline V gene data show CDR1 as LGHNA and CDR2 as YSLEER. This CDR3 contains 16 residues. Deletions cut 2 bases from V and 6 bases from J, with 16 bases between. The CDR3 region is CASSQSAIMAAGELFF. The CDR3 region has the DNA TGCGCCAGCAGCCAAAGTGCAATAATGGCGGCCGGGGAGCTGTTTTTT.

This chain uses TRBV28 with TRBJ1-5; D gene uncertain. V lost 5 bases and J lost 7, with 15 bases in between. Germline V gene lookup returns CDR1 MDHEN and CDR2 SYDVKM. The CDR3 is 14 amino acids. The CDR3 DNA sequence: TGTGCCAGCAGTCCCATATGGGGAGGACAGCCCCAGCATTTT. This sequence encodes CASSPIWGGQPQHF. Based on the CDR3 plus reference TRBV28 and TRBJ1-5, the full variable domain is DVKVTQSSRYLVKRTGEKVFLECVQDMDHENMFWYRQDPGLGLRLIYFSYDVKMKEKGDIPEGYSVSREKKERFSLILESASTNQTSMYLCASSPIWGGQPQHFGDGTRLSIL.

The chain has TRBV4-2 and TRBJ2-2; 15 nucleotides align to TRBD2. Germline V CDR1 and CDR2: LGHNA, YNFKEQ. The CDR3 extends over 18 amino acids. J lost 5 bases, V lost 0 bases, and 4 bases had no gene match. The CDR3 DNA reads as TGTGCCAGCAGCCAAGAGGGACTAGCGGGAGGTTTAACCGGGGAGCTGTTTTTT. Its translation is CASSQEGLAGGLTGELFF.

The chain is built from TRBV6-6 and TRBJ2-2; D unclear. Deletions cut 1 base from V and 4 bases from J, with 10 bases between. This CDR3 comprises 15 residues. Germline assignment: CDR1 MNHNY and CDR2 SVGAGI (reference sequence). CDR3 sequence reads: CASSYFESRTGELFF. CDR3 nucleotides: TGTGCCAGCAGTTACTTTGAGAGTCGCACCGGGGAGCTGTTTTTT.

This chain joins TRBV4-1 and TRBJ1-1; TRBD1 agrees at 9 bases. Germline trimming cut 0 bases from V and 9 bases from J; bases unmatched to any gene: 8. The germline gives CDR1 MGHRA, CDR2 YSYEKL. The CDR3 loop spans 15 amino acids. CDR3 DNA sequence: TGCGCCAGCAGCCAAGACGACAGGGGGACGGGGAAAGCTTTCTTT. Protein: CASSQDDRGTGKAFF.

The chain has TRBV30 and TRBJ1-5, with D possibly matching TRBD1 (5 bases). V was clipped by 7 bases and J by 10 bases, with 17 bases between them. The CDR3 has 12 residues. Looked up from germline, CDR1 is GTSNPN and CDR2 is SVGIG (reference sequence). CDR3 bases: TGTGCCTTGTCCTCGAGGCGGGGCCCCCAGCATTTT. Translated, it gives CALSSRRGPQHF.

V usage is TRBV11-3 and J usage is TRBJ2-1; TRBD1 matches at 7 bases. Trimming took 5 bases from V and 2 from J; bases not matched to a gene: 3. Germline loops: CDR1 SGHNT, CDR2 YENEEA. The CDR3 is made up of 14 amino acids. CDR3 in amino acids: CASSPDRAYNEQFF. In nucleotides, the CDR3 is TGTGCCAGCAGCCCTGACAGGGCCTACAATGAGCAGTTCTTC.